Listed below are T cell receptor beta chains from one sample, sequenced in a study of CD8+ T cells in alopecia areata. Only in-frame clones appear in the TCRdb table, and some are missing; sequencing was by immunoSEQ multiplex PCR. The table lists approximately 150,000 clones, approximately 50% of them singletons. The sample here was CD4+ T cells sorted from blood, taken at week 0. The receptors derive from a human donor with alopecia areata. CDR3s include the opening cysteine and the closing phenylalanine or tryptophan. A D gene is named only where the DNA matches it firmly. For some rows the clone size is stated as once, few or many, or as a class when expanded; others skip it.

v_call	j_call	clone_size	d_call	cdr3_aa	cdr3_nt
TRBV30	TRBJ2-7	NA	NA	CAWSVEGRSYEQYF	TGTGCCTGGAGTGTGGAGGGGCGATCCTACGAGCAGTACTTC
TRBV7-8	TRBJ1-1	NA	NA	CASSFSDTEAFF	TGTGCCAGCAGCTTCTCAGACACTGAAGCTTTCTTT
TRBV5-6	TRBJ2-3	NA	NA	CASSSRRTQYF	TGTGCCAGCAGCTCTAGGCGCACGCAGTATTTT
TRBV28	TRBJ1-1	NA	NA	CASRPTVKPNTEAFF	TGTGCCAGCAGGCCGACGGTAAAACCTAACACTGAAGCTTTCTTT
TRBV6-5	TRBJ2-5	NA	NA	CASRHNGRQETQYF	TGTGCCAGCAGACATAACGGACGGCAAGAGACCCAGTACTTC
TRBV29-1	TRBJ2-3	few	NA	CSVAPSGADTQYF	TGCAGCGTTGCCCCCAGTGGGGCAGATACGCAGTATTTT
TRBV7-8	TRBJ2-4	NA	NA	CASSFSPAGDIQYF	TGTGCCAGCAGCTTTTCCCCGGCCGGGGACATTCAGTACTTC
TRBV5-6	TRBJ2-5	NA	NA	CASSLGRGRETQYF	TGTGCCAGCAGCTTGGGAAGAGGACGGGAGACCCAGTACTTC
TRBV7-2	TRBJ1-1	NA	NA	CASSSQGWGTEAFF	TGTGCCAGCAGCTCGCAGGGGTGGGGCACTGAAGCTTTCTTT
TRBV14	TRBJ2-2	NA	TRBD2	CASSQDGRVRGELFF	TGTGCCAGCAGCCAAGACGGGAGGGTACGAGGGGAGCTGTTTTTT
TRBV29-1	TRBJ2-3	NA	NA	CSVAGRMGTDTQYF	TGCAGCGTTGCGGGCCGCATGGGCACAGATACGCAGTATTTT
TRBV4-1	TRBJ2-5	many	NA	CASSQPGAKTDAGNREETQYF	TGCGCCAGCAGCCAACCAGGGGCCAAGACGGACGCCGGGAATCGGGAAGAGACCCAGTACTTC
TRBV28	TRBJ1-5	few	NA	CASSLGGVNQPQHF	TGTGCCAGCTCTTTAGGGGGGGTCAATCAGCCCCAGCATTTT
TRBV30	TRBJ1-3	NA	NA	CAWTFDSGNTIYF	TGTGCCTGGACCTTCGACTCTGGAAACACCATATATTTT
TRBV29-1	TRBJ2-3	NA	TRBD1	CSVRTGGITDTQYF	TGCAGCGTGAGGACAGGGGGCATAACAGATACGCAGTATTTT
TRBV5-1	TRBJ1-2	NA	NA	CASSNQGPNGYTF	TGCGCCAGCAGCAATCAGGGACCGAATGGCTACACCTTC
TRBV29-1	TRBJ1-5	NA	TRBD1	CRRDRNQPQHF	TGCAGACGGGACAGGAATCAGCCCCAGCATTTT
TRBV7-9	TRBJ2-7	NA	TRBD1	CASSLGQLEQYF	TGTGCCAGCAGCTTGGGACAGCTCGAGCAGTACTTC
TRBV4-3	TRBJ1-2	many	NA	CASSQGVGANYGYTF	TGCGCCAGCAGCCAAGGCGTCGGAGCTAACTATGGCTACACCTTC
TRBV7-9	TRBJ2-7	NA	TRBD2	CASRKDGLAWQYF	TGTGCCAGCAGAAAAGACGGACTAGCGTGGCAGTACTTC